One T cell receptor beta chain is described in this entry. Its target is not known. PCR primers comprised 60 Vbeta and 13 Jbeta primers. Using immunoSEQ multiplex PCR, the repertoire was profiled, and TCRdb retains in-frame clones only, with some absent. The sample contains 200,000 to 250,000 clones, 85% to 90% of which appear only once. Germline V CDR1 and CDR2: MNHNS, SASEGT. Trimming took off 3 bases at V and 6 bases at J, with 16 bases between the two ends. This CDR3 has 15 residues. The data are from a study of cytomegalovirus exposure and HLA in healthy donors. Broader study findings: Testing in vitro showed three CMV-associated chains specific for CMV antigens. Overall, about 160 TCR beta chains were annotated as cytomegalovirus-associated. High specificity and sensitivity for cytomegalovirus status were reported for the classifier.

The receptor comes from a human donor in good health. The chain has TRBV6-1 and TRBJ2-3; TRBD1 might be the D (5 bases). Sample: PBMCs. In nucleotides, the CDR3 is TGTGCCAGCAGTGAGGCGGCAGGGCGGTGGGATACGCAGTATTTT. Its translation is CASSEAAGRWDTQYF.